This T cell receptor beta chain was sequenced for a study of CD8+ T cells in alopecia areata. Study summary: Disease severity was quantified as SALT score of affected scalp area. Study-level results: For baseline CD8+ expansion, any link to response stays uncertain with one nonresponder. TCR sharing across patients was less clear than in mice, possibly HLA-related.

CDR1 and CDR2 (germline): GTSNPN, SVGIG (reference sequence). CDR3 length: 14 amino acids. Trimming left V 0 bases short and J 4 bases short, with 10 bases between. Points on this clone: What it binds is not known.

Specified treatment: oral pan-JAK inhibitor, 5-10 mg twice daily. Lesional scalp punch biopsies and peripheral blood came from alopecia areata patients. RNA, once extracted, was reverse transcribed into cDNA for use as the sequencing template. The protocol was immunoSEQ multiplex PCR, while the TCRdb copy is restricted to in-frame clones and leaves out a portion. The repertoire holds around 140,000 clones, with 50% to 65% as singletons. The source material was CD8+ T cells sorted from blood, sampled at week 4, from a patient treated with tofacitinib. The rearrangement uses TRBV30 and TRBJ1-5; D is perhaps TRBD1 (6 bases). This clonotype was obtained from a human donor with alopecia areata. The CDR3 nucleotides read TGTGCCTGGAGTGTAGATAGGGGGAATCAGCCCCAGCATTTT. Its translation is CAWSVDRGNQPQHF. The full variable domain, its missing parts supplied by reference TRBV30 and TRBJ1-5, is SQTIHQWPATLVQPVGSPLSLECTVEGTSNPNLYWYRQAAGRGLQLLFYSVGIGQISSEVPQNLSASRPQDRQFILSSKKLLLSDSGFYLCAWSVDRGNQPQHFGDGTRLSIL.